The subject of this entry is one T cell receptor (beta chain). In the source study's methods: The assay estimated nucleated cells by amplifying reference gene primers. Profiling relied on immunoSEQ multiplex PCR, and the TCRdb table lists in-frame clones only, not all of them. That table furnishes V, J and clone size, whereas the DNA furnished D and trimming. The repertoire includes approximately 670,000 clones, 70% to 90% of them detected once, and roughly 0.25% sits in the top ten. Germline V CDR1 and CDR2: LGHNA, YSLEER. The CDR3 covers 14 residues. V was shortened by 4 bases and J by 4 bases, with 13 bases between the two germline ends. This specimen comes from a study of blood T cell repertoires in COVID-19. Study context: Acute and convalescent COVID-19 specimens originated in the United States, Italy and Spain. Sources were T cells, B-cell-depleted T cells, or PBMCs; the material itself was cDNA or gDNA.

The source is a woman between 18 and 29 years old with acute or convalescent COVID-19. The V call is TRBV4-3, the J call TRBJ1-2, with D perhaps matching TRBD1 (5 bases). The sequencing input was peripheral blood. CDR3 bases: TGCGCCAGCAGCCGGGGCCTAGGTCTCTATGGCTACACCTTC. Translated, it gives CASSRGLGLYGYTF.